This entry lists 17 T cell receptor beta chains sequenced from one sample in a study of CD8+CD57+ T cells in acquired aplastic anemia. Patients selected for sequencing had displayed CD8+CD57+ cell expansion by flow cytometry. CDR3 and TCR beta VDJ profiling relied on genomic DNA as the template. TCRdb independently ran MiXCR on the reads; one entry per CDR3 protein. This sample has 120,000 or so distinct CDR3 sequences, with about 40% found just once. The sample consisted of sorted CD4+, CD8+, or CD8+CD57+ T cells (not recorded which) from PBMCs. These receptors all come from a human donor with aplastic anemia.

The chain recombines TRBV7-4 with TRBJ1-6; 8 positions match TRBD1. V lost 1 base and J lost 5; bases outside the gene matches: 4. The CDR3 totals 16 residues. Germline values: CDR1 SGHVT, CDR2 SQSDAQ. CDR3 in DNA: TGTGCCAGCAGCTTAGAAGACAGGGGACATAATTCACCCCTCCACTTT. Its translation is CASSLEDRGHNSPLHF.

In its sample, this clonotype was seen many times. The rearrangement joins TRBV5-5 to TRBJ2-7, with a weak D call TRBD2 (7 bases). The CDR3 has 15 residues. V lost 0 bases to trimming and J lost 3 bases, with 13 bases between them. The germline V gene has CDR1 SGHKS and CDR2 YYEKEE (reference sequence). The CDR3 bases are TGTGCCAGCAGCTTGGGTGGCGGGGGCGGCTACGAGCAGTACTTC. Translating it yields CASSLGGGGGYEQYF.

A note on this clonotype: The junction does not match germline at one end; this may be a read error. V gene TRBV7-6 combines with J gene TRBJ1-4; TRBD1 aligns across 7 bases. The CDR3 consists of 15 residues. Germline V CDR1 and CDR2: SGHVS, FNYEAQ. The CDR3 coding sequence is TGTGCCCGCAGCTCAGGACAGGACCGCGGGGAGAAACTGTTTTTT. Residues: CARSSGQDRGEKLFF.

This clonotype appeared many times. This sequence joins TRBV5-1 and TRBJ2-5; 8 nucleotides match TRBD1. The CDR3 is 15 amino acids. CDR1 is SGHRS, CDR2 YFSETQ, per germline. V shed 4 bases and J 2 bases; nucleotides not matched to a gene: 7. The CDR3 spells CASSLLGTGQETQYF. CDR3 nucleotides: TGCGCCAGCAGCCTCCTCGGGACAGGTCAAGAGACCCAGTACTTC.

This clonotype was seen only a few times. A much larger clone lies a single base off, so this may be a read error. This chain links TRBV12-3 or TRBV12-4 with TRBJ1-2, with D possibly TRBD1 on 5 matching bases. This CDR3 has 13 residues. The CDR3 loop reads CASSRDGVWGCTF. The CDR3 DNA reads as TGTGCCAGCAGCCGGGACGGAGTCTGGGGCTGCACCTTC.

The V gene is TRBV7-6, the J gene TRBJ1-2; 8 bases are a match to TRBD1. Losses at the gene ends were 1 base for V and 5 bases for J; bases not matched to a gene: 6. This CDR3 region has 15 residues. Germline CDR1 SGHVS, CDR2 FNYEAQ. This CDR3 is CASSLGVRGRYGYTF. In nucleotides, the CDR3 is TGTGCCAGCAGCTTAGGGGTCAGGGGGCGTTATGGCTACACCTTC.

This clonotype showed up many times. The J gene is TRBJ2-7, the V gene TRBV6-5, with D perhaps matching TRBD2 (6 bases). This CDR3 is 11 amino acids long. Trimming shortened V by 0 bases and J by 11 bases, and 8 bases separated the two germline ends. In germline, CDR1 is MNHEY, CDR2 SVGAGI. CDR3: CASSYSGEEYF. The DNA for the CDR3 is TGTGCCAGCAGTTACTCGGGGGAGGAGTACTTC.

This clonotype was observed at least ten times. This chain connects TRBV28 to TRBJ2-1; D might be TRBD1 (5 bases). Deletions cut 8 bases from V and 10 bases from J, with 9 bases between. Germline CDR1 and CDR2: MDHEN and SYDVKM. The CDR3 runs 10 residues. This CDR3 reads CASGRGEQFF. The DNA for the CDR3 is TGTGCCAGCGGAAGGGGCGAGCAGTTCTTC.

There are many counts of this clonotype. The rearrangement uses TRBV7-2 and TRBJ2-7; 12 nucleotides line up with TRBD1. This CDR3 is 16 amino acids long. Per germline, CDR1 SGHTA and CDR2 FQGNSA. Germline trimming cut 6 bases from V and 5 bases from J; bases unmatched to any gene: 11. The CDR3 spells CASSYRGGTGGHEQYF. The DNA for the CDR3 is TGTGCCAGCAGTTATCGTGGTGGGACAGGGGGCCACGAGCAGTACTTC.

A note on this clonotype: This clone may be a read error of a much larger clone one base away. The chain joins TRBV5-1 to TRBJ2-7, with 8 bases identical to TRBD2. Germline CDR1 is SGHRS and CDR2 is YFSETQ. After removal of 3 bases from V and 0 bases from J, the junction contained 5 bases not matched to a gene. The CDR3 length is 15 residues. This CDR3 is CASSSSGGPSYEQYV. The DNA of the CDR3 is TGCGCCAGCAGCTCAAGCGGGGGCCCCTCCTACGAGCAGTACGTC.

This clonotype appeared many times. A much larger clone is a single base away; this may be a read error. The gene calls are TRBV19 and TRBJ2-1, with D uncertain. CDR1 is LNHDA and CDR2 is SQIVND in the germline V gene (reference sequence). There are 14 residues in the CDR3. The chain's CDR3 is CAGSSRAASNEQFF. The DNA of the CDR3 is TGTGCCGGTAGTAGCCGGGCAGCCAGCAATGAGCAGTTCTTC.

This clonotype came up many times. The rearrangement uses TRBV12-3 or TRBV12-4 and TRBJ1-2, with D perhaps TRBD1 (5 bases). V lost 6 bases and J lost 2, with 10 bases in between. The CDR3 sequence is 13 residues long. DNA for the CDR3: TGTGCCAGCAGGACGGGACCGAACTATGGCTACACCTTC. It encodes CASRTGPNYGYTF.

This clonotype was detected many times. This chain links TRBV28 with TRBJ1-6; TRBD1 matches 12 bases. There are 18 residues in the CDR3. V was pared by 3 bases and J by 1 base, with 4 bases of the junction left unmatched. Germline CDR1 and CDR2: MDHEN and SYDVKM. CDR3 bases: TGTGCCAGCAGTTTGGGGACAGGGGGCTTTTCCTATAATTCACCCCTCCACTTT. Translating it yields CASSLGTGGFSYNSPLHF.

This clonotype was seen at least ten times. The CDR3 reads CSAPRTGGNTGELFF. As DNA, the CDR3 is TGCAGTGCCCCTCGGACAGGGGGAAACACCGGGGAGCTGTTTTTT. The chain uses TRBV20-1 and TRBJ2-2, with 10 bases fitting TRBD1. The ends lost 6 bases at V and 2 bases at J; junction bases unmatched: 6. This CDR3 is built from 15 residues. Germline V gives CDR1 DFQATT, CDR2 SNEGSKA (reference sequence).

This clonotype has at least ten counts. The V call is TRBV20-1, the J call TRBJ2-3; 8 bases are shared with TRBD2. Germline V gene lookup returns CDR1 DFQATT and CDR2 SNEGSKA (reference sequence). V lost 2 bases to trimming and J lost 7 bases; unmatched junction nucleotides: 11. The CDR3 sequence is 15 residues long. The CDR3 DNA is TGCAGTGCTAGATTGGGTGTGGTAGCGGGGTATACGCAGTATTTT. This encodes CSARLGVVAGYTQYF.

CDR3 bases: TGTGCCAGCAGCCGAGACTATAACACCGGGGAGCTGTTTTTT. It encodes CASSRDYNTGELFF. The rearrangement joins TRBV6-1 to TRBJ2-2; D perhaps matches TRBD2 (5 bases). The CDR3 contains 14 residues. Germline CDR1 and CDR2: MNHNS and SASEGT. The V and J ends lost 6 bases and 2 bases respectively, with 10 bases between them.

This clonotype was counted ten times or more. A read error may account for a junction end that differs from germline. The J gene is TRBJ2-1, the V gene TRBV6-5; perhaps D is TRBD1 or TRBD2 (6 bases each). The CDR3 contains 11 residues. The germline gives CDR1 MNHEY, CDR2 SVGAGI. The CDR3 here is CASTQGGRSVF. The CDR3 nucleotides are TGTGCCAGCACCCAAGGGGGGAGATCTGTCTTC.